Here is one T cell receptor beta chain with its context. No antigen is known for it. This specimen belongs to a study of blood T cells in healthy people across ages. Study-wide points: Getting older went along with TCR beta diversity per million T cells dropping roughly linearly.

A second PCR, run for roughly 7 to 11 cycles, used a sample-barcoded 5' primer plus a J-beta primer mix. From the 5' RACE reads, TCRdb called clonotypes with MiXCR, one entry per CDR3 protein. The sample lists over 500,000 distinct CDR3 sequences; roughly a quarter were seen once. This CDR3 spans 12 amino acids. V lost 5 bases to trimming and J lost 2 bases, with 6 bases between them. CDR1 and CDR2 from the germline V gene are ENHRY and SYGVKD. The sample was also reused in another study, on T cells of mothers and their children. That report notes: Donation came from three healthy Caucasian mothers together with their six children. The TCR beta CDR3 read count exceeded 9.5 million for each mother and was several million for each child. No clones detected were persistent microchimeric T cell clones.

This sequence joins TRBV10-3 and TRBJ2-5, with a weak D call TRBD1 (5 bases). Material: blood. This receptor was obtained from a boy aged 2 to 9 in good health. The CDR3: CAISRQQETQYF. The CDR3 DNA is TGTGCCATCAGTCGACAGCAAGAGACCCAGTACTTC.